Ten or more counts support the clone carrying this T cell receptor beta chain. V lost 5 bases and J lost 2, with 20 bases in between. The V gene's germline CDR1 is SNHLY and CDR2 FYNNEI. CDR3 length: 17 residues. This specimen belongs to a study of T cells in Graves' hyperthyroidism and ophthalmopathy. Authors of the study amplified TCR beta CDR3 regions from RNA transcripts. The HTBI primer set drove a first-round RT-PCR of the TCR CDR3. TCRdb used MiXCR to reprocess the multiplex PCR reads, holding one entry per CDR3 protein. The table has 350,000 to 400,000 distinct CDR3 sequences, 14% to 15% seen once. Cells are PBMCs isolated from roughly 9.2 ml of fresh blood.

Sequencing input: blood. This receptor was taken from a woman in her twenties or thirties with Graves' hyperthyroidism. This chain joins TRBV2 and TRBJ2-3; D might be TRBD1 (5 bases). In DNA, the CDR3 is TGTGCCAGCAGTATCCCCCCCAACAGGTTATACACAGATACGCAGTATTTT. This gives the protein CASSIPPNRLYTDTQYF.